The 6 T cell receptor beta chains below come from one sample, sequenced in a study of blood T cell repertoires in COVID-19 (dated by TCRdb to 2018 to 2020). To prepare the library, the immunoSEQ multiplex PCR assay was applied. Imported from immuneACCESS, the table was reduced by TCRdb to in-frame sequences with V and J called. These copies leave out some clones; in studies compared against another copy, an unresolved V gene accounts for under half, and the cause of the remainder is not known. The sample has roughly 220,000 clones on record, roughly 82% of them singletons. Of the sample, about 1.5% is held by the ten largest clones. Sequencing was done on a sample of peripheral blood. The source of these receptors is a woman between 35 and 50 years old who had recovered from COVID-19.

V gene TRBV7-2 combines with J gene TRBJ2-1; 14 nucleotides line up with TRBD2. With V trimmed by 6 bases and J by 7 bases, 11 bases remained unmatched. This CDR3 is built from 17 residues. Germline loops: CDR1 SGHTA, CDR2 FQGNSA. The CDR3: CASRIREGLAGENEQFF. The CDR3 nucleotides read TGTGCCAGCAGAATCCGCGAGGGACTAGCGGGGGAGAATGAGCAGTTCTTC.

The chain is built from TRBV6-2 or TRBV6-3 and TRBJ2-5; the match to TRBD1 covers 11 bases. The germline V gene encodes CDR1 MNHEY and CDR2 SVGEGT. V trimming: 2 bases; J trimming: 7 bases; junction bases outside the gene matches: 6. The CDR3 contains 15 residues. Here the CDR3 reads CASSYAGTGGRTQYF. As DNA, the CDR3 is TGTGCCAGCAGTTACGCCGGGACAGGGGGTAGGACCCAGTACTTC.

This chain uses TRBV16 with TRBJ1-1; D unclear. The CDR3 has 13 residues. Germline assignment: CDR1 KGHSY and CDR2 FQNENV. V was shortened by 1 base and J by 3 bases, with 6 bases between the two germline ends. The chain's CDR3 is CASSQLIDTEAFF. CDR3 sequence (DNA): TGTGCCAGCAGCCAATTAATCGACACTGAAGCTTTCTTT.

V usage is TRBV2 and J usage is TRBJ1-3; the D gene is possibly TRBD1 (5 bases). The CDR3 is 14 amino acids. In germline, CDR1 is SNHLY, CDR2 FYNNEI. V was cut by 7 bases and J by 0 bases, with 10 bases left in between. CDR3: CASTQQVSGNTIYF. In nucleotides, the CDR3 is TGTGCCAGCACCCAACAGGTCTCTGGAAACACCATATATTTT.

Here the CDR3 DNA reads TGTGCCAGCAGCCCAGGACTAGCGGAGCACAATGAGCAGTTCTTC. Translation: CASSPGLAEHNEQFF. The J gene is TRBJ2-1, the V gene TRBV6-2 or TRBV6-3, with TRBD2 matching 10 bases. This CDR3 comprises 15 residues. V shed 6 bases, J shed 5 bases, and the junction held 7 bases outside the gene matches. The germline gives CDR1 MNHEY, CDR2 SVGEGT.

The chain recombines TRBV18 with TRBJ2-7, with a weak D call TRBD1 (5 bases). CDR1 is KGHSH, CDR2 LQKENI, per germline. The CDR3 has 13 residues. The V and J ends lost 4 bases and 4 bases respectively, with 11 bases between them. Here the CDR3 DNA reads TGTGCCAGCTCACGAGACAGTATTTACGAGCAGTACTTC. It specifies CASSRDSIYEQYF.